Included here is one TCR beta chain sequence, with context. Its antigen is undetermined. This sample was included in a study of chemoradiotherapy in HPV16-positive cancers. Germline V lookup: CDR1 SGHAT, CDR2 FQNNGV. This CDR3 is 14 amino acids long. J lost 5 bases, V lost 4 bases, and 4 bases had no gene match. Produced via immunoSEQ multiplex PCR; TCRdb's table is partial and in-frame only. The sample records approximately 29,000 clones, more than 75% being singletons. Whole-study findings and limits: In HPV16-positive patients, HPV-responsive T-cell expansion tracked better recurrence-free survival.

The clonotype was recovered from a human donor with HPV-associated anogenital cancer. The chain is built from TRBV11-2 and TRBJ2-7; 11 nucleotides agree with TRBD2. The specimen comprised blood, sampled from a patient who underwent chemoradiotherapy. This chain's CDR3 is CASSSRLAGNEQYF. The CDR3 nucleotides are TGTGCCAGCAGCTCGCGACTAGCGGGGAACGAGCAGTACTTC.